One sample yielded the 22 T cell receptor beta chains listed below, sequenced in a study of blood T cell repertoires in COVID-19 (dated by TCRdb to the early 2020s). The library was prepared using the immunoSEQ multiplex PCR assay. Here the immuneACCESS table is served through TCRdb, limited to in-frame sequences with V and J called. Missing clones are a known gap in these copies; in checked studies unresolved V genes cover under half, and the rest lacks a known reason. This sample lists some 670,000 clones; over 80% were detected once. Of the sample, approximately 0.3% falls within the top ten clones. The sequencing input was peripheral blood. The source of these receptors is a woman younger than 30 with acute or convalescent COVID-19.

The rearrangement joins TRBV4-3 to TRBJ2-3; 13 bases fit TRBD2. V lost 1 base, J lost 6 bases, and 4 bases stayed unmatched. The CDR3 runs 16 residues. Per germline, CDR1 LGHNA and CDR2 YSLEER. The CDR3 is CASSQALAGGADTQYF. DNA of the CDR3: TGCGCCAGCAGCCAAGCACTAGCGGGGGGGGCCGATACGCAGTATTTT.

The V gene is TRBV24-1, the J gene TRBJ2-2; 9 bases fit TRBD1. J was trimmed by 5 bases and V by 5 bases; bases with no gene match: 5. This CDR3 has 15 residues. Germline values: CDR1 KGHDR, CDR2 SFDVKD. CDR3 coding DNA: TGTGCCACCAGTGCCCGGGACAGGGTAACCGGGGAGCTGTTTTTT. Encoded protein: CATSARDRVTGELFF.

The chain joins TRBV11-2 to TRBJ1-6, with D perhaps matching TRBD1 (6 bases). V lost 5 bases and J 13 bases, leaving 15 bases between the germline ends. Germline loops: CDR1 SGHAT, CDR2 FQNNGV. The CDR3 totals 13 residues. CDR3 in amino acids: CASSTNRDRPLHF. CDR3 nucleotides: TGTGCCAGCAGCACAAACAGGGACCGGCCCCTCCACTTT. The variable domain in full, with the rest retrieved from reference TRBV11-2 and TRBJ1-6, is EAGVAQSPRYKIIEKRQSVAFWCNPISGHATLYWYQQILGQGPKLLIQFQNNGVVDDSQLPKDRFSAERLKGVDSTLKIQPAKLEDSAVYLCASSTNRDRPLHFGNGTRLTVT.

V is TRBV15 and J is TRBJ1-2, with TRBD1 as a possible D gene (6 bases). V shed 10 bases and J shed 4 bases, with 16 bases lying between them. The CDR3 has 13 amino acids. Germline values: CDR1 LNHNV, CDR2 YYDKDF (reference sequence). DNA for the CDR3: TGTGCCAGCAAACAGGGTCTCGGCTATGGCTACACCTTC. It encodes CASKQGLGYGYTF.

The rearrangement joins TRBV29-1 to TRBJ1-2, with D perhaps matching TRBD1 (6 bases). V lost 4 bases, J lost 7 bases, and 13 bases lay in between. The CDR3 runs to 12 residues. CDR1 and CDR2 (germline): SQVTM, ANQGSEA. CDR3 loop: CSVVRGGSGYTF. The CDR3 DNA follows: TGCAGCGTTGTCAGGGGCGGTAGTGGCTACACCTTC.

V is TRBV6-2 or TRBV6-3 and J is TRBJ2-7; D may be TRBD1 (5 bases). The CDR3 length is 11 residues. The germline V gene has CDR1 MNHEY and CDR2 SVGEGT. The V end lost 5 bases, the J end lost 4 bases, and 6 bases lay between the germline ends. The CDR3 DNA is TGTGCCAGCAGTAGACAGTACGAGCAGTACTTC. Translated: CASSRQYEQYF.

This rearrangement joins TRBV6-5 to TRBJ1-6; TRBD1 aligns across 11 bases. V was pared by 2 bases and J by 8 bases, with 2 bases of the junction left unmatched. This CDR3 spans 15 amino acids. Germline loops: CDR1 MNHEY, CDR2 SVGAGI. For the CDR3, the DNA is TGTGCCAGCAGTTACCGGGACAGGGGGGATTCACCCCTCCACTTT. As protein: CASSYRDRGDSPLHF.

CDR3 bases: TGTGCCAGCAGTCTCGACAGCCGTTACGAGCAGTACTTC. Its translation is CASSLDSRYEQYF. This chain uses TRBV3-1 (or the pseudogene TRBV3-2) with TRBJ2-7; D is perhaps TRBD1 (5 bases). Germline assignment: CDR1 LGHDT and CDR2 YNNKEL (reference sequence). There are 13 residues in the CDR3. Between the trimmed V and J ends, which lost 6 bases and 4 bases, there was a span of 13 bases.

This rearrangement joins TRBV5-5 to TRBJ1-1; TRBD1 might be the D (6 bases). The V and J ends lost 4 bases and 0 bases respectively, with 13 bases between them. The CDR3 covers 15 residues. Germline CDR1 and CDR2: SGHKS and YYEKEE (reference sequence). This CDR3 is CASSLDGQLNTEAFF. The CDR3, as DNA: TGTGCCAGCAGCCTGGATGGACAGCTGAACACTGAAGCTTTCTTT.

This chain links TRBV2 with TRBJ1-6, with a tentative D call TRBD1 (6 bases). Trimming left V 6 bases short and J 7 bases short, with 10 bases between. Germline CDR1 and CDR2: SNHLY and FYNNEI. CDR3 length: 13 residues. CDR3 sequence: CASRDRWNSPLHF. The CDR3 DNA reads TGTGCCAGCAGAGACAGGTGGAATTCACCCCTCCACTTT. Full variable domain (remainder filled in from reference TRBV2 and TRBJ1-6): EPEVTQTPSHQVTQMGQEVILRCVPISNHLYFYWYRQILGQKVEFLVSFYNNEISEKSEIFDDQFSVERPDGSNFTLKIRSTKLEDSAMYFCASRDRWNSPLHFGNGTRLTVT.

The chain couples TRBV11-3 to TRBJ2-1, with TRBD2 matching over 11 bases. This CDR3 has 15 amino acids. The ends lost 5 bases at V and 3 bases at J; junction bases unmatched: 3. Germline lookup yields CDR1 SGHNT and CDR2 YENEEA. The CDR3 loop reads CASSLAGGIYNEQFF. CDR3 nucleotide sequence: TGTGCCAGCAGCCTAGCGGGGGGCATCTACAATGAGCAGTTCTTC.

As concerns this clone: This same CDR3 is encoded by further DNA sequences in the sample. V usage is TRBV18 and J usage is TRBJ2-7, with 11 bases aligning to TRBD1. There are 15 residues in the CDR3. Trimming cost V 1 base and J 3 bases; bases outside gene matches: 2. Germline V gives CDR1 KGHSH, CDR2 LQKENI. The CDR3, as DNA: TGTGCCAGCTCACCACGGGGACAGGGGGTCTACGAGCAGTACTTC. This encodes CASSPRGQGVYEQYF.

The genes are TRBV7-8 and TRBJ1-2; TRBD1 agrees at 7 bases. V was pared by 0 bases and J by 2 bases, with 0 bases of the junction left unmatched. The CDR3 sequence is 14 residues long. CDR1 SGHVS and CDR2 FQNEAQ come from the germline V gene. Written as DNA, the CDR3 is TGTGCCAGCAGCTTAGCGGACAGGAACTATGGCTACACCTTC. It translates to CASSLADRNYGYTF.

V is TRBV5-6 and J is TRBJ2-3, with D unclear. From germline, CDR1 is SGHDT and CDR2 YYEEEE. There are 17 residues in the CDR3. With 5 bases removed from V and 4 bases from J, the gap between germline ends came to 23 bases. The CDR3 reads CASSLLPQAFMADTQYF. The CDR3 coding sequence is TGTGCCAGCAGTTTACTTCCTCAGGCGTTTATGGCAGATACGCAGTATTTT. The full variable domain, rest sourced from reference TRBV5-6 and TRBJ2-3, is DAGVTQSPTHLIKTRGQQVTLRCSPKSGHDTVSWYQQALGQGPQFIFQYYEEEERQRGNFPDRFSGHQFPNYSSELNVNALLLGDSALYLCASSLLPQAFMADTQYFGPGTRLTVL.

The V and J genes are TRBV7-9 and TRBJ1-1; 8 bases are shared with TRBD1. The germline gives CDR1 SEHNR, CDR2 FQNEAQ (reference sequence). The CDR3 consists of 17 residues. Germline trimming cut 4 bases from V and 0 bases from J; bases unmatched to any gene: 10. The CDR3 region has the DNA TGTGCCAGCAGCTCACAAGGACAGGGCGGAATGAACACTGAAGCTTTCTTT. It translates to CASSSQGQGGMNTEAFF.

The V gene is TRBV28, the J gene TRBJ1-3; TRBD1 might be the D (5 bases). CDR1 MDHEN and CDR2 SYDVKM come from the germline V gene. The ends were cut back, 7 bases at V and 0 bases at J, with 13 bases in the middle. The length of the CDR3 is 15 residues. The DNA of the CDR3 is TGTGCCAGCACACAGGATGCGCTCTCTGGAAACACCATATATTTT. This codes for CASTQDALSGNTIYF.

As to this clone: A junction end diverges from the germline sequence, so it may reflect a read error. CDR3 loop: CSVQDNSGNTIYF. The DNA for the CDR3 is TGCAGCGTTCAAGACAACTCTGGAAACACCATATATTTT. The chain employs TRBV29-1 and TRBJ1-3; D is uncertain. The CDR3 consists of 13 residues. Germline CDR1 reads SQVTM; CDR2 reads ANQGSEA.

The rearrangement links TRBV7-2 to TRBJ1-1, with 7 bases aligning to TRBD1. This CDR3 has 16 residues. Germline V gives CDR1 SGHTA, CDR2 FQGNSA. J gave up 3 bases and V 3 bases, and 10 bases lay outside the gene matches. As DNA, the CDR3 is TGTGCCAGCAGCTTTGATACAGGGGTGATCTACACTGAAGCTTTCTTT. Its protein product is CASSFDTGVIYTEAFF.

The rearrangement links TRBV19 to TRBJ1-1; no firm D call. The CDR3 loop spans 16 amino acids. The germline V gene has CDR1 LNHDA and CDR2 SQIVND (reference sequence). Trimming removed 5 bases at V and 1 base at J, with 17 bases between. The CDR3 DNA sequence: TGTGCCAGTAGTCCAAGCAGGTCCGGCGCGAACACTGAAGCTTTCTTT. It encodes CASSPSRSGANTEAFF.

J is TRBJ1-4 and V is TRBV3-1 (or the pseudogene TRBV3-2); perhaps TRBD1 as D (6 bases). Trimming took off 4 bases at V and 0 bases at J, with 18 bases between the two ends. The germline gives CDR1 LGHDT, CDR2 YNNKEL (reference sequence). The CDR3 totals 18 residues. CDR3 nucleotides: TGTGCCAGCAGCCCGCATCCGGGGGGGGCCGCAACTAATGAAAAACTGTTTTTT. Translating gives CASSPHPGGAATNEKLFF.

The CDR3, as DNA: TGTGCCAGCAGCTTAATACCAATCAAACAGGGAAGTCAAGGCTACACCTTC. It specifies CASSLIPIKQGSQGYTF. This chain links TRBV7-9 with TRBJ1-2, with D perhaps TRBD1 (6 bases). This CDR3 has 17 amino acids. V gave up 2 bases and J gave up 8 bases, with 24 bases separating them. Germline CDR1 and CDR2: SEHNR and FQNEAQ (reference sequence). Complete variable domain (other parts from reference TRBV7-9 and TRBJ1-2): DTGVSQNPRHKITKRGQNVTFRCDPISEHNRLYWYRQTLGQGPEFLTYFQNEAQLEKSRLLSDRFSAERPKGSFSTLEIQRTEQGDSAMYLCASSLIPIKQGSQGYTFGSGTRLTVV.

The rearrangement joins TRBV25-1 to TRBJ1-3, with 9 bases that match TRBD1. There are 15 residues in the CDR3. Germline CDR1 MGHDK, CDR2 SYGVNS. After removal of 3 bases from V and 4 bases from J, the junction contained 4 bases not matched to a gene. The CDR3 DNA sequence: TGTGCCAGCAGTGACCGGGACAGGGTGGGAAACACCATATATTTT. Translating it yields CASSDRDRVGNTIYF.